This paragraph reports one T cell receptor beta chain. What it binds is unknown. V lost 5 bases and J lost 2; bases outside the gene matches: 3. Germline CDR1 reads SGHTA; CDR2 reads FQGTGA. The CDR3 has 13 residues. The data originate from a study of CD8+ T cells in alopecia areata. Study-level findings and limits: The study found higher clonality in lesional than normal scalp, especially in alopecia totalis/universalis. Tofacitinib significantly reduced both scalp clonality and expanded CD8+ clones among the top 100. Clarity of TCR sharing across patients fell short of that in mice, possibly HLA-related.

Extracted RNA was reverse transcribed into cDNA, the sequencing template. The table came from immunoSEQ multiplex PCR; TCRdb's copy has only in-frame clones and leaves some out. The profile shows about 190,000 clones, around 56% of them singletons. Treatment specified: oral pan-JAK inhibitor, 5-10 mg twice daily. This clonotype originated in a human donor with alopecia areata. This chain joins TRBV7-3 and TRBJ2-7; 7 bases map to TRBD2. The sequencing used CD4+ T cells sorted from blood, collected at week 4, from a patient treated with tofacitinib. The CDR3 sequence: CASSHGGTYEQYF. For the CDR3, the DNA is TGTGCCAGCAGCCACGGGGGGACCTACGAGCAGTACTTC.